The sequence of this TCR beta chain was determined in a study of blood T cell repertoires in COVID-19. The length of the CDR3 is 18 residues. V was clipped by 5 bases and J by 5 bases; unmatched bases: 19. Germline values: CDR1 SGHVS, CDR2 FQNEAQ. The protocol was immunoSEQ multiplex PCR, while the TCRdb copy is restricted to in-frame clones and leaves out a portion. The sample holds about 44,000 clones; 80% to 90% are singletons and the top ten take roughly a sixth. This receptor was taken from an older man with active COVID-19. The sample comprised peripheral blood. The chain has TRBV7-8 and TRBJ1-2, with TRBD1 identical over 8 bases. CDR3 coding DNA: TGTGCCAGCAGCCCCATAGAGTTGACGGGACAGGCGGATTATGGCTACACCTTC. This sequence encodes CASSPIELTGQADYGYTF.